The rows below give T cell receptor beta chains drawn from one sample of a study of shared clonotypes between healthy human individuals. Only in-frame clones appear in the TCRdb table, and some are missing; sequencing was by immunoSEQ multiplex PCR. Of some 630,000 clones in the sample, 95% to 96% are singletons; the top ten hold approximately 0.12%. The material sequenced was naive CD8+ T cells sorted from blood. These receptors were collected from a woman aged 25-40 years in good health. The CDR3 runs from the conserved cysteine through the conserved F or W. The D gene is left open where the match is weak. Expanded clones are given a class, and other clones once, few, many or no size at all.

V	D	size	J	CDR3	DNA
TRBV2	NA	NA	TRBJ2-7	CASSESGLVSYEQYF	TGTGCCAGCAGTGAGTCAGGTCTCGTATCCTACGAGCAGTACTTC
TRBV10-3	NA	NA	TRBJ1-2	CAISEIDGATPNYGYTF	TGTGCCATCAGTGAGATCGACGGAGCTACACCTAACTATGGCTACACCTTC
TRBV19	TRBD1	NA	TRBJ2-1	CASSIRTGYNEQFF	TGTGCCAGTAGTATTCGGACAGGTTACAATGAGCAGTTCTTC
TRBV4-1	NA	NA	TRBJ1-5	CASSQDIRVDQPQHF	TGCGCCAGCAGCCAAGATATAAGGGTTGATCAGCCCCAGCATTTT
TRBV6-5	NA	NA	TRBJ2-7	CASSPVGAYSYEQYF	TGTGCCAGCAGCCCCGTGGGGGCCTACTCCTACGAGCAGTACTTC
TRBV9	NA	NA	TRBJ2-2	CASNPGGTGELFF	TGTGCCAGCAACCCTGGAGGAACCGGGGAGCTGTTTTTT
TRBV13	NA	once	TRBJ2-7	CASSLRQPSSYEQYF	TGTGCCAGCAGCTTACGTCAACCGAGCTCCTACGAGCAGTACTTC
TRBV7-6	NA	NA	TRBJ2-1	CASSLDGRGYREQFF	TGTGCCAGCAGCTTAGATGGTCGTGGGTATCGGGAGCAGTTCTTC
TRBV28	TRBD1	once	TRBJ2-7	CASSPDRVKYEQYF	TGTGCCAGCAGCCCGGACAGGGTAAAGTACGAGCAGTACTTC
TRBV14	NA	NA	TRBJ2-1	CASSQGGRREQFF	TGTGCCAGCAGCCAAGGGGGTAGGCGGGAGCAGTTCTTC
TRBV7-9	NA	NA	TRBJ2-1	CASSLIRANEQFF	TGTGCCAGCAGCTTAATACGGGCCAATGAGCAGTTCTTC
TRBV5-1	NA	few	TRBJ2-1	CASSLASVLEQFF	TGCGCCAGCAGCTTGGCCTCGGTTCTTGAGCAGTTCTTC
TRBV28	NA	NA	TRBJ2-7	CASSYLYEQYF	TGTGCCAGCAGTTATCTCTACGAGCAGTACTTC
TRBV7-9	NA	NA	TRBJ2-1	CASTPRGNSYNEQFF	TGTGCCAGCACCCCGCGGGGCAATTCCTACAATGAGCAGTTCTTC
TRBV28	NA	NA	TRBJ2-1	CASSRARNEQFF	TGTGCCAGCAGCCGAGCTCGCAATGAGCAGTTCTTC
TRBV5-6	TRBD2	NA	TRBJ2-3	CASSLAAGGRVYGTQYF	TGTGCCAGCAGCTTGGCAGCTGGCGGGAGGGTATACGGTACGCAGTATTTT
TRBV19	NA	NA	TRBJ2-4	CASSPGSSRNIQYF	TGTGCCAGTAGTCCAGGGAGTTCTCGGAACATTCAGTACTTC
TRBV6-5	TRBD1	NA	TRBJ2-7	CASSSGTGFSEQYF	TGTGCCAGCAGTTCCGGGACAGGGTTTAGCGAGCAGTACTTC
TRBV7-9	NA	NA	TRBJ2-7	CASSLAHYEQYF	TGTGCCAGCAGCTTAGCACACTACGAGCAGTACTTC
TRBV28	NA	once	TRBJ1-1	CASSPGVATEAFF	TGTGCCAGCAGTCCGGGGGTGGCCACTGAAGCTTTCTTT
TRBV6-5	NA	NA	TRBJ2-1	CASSYSRQGAWNEQFF	TGTGCCAGCAGTTACTCGAGGCAGGGAGCGTGGAATGAGCAGTTCTTC
TRBV7-9	TRBD2	NA	TRBJ2-1	CASSVAGNEQFF	TGTGCCAGCAGTGTAGCGGGTAATGAGCAGTTCTTC
TRBV4-1	NA	NA	TRBJ1-2	CASSHSNARSDGYTF	TGCGCCAGCAGCCATTCAAACGCACGATCGGATGGCTACACCTTC
TRBV11-2	NA	once	TRBJ2-3	CASSRQGGRSDTQYF	TGTGCCAGCAGCCGTCAGGGCGGCCGATCAGATACGCAGTATTTT
TRBV9	TRBD2	NA	TRBJ2-1	CASSHPLGLAGVRSYNEQFF	TGTGCCAGCAGCCACCCCCTGGGACTAGCGGGAGTTAGGTCCTACAATGAGCAGTTCTTC
TRBV28	NA	NA	TRBJ1-2	CASSPYGGAMTKYGYTF	TGTGCCAGTAGCCCCTATGGGGGGGCCATGACTAAGTATGGCTACACCTTC
TRBV10-3	TRBD1	once	TRBJ2-6	CAIGQDSLGANVLTF	TGTGCCATCGGACAGGACTCTCTTGGGGCCAACGTCCTGACTTTC
TRBV27	NA	NA	TRBJ2-1	CASSLMVPGLASSYNEQFF	TGTGCCAGCAGTTTAATGGTCCCGGGACTCGCCAGCTCCTACAATGAGCAGTTCTTC
TRBV9	NA	NA	TRBJ1-2	CASSVDRFGYTF	TGTGCCAGCAGCGTTGACAGATTTGGCTACACCTTC